Listed below are T cell receptor beta chains from one sample, sequenced in a study of metastatic and nonmetastatic thyroid tumors. TCRdb called clones again from the PCR reads with MiXCR. The table shows approximately 18,000 clones, with approximately 30% occurring only once. Sequenced: tumor tissue. These receptor sequences come from a female donor with papillary thyroid cancer or a benign thyroid nodule (not recorded which). Some clones in this sample may be carry-over from other donors' samples. Each CDR3 is given with its conserved first and last residue. D genes are given only for firm matches. Clone size, where shown, is once, few, many, or a class for clones that have expanded.

V	size	J	D	CDR3	DNA
TRBV18	NA	TRBJ2-7	NA	CASSPAPGHPYEQYF	TGTGCCAGCTCACCAGCACCGGGACATCCATACGAGCAGTACTTC
TRBV6-9	many	TRBJ1-2	NA	CASSYLGMTF	TGTGCCAGCAGTTATTTGGGAATGACCTTC
TRBV12-3/TRBV12-4	many	TRBJ1-1	NA	CASSPRAGTEAFF	TGTGCCAGCAGTCCCAGGGCGGGCACTGAAGCTTTCTTT
TRBV6-6	few	TRBJ2-5	TRBD1	CASSYPTGSLETQYF	TGTGCCAGCAGTTACCCGACAGGGAGCTTAGAGACCCAGTACTTC
TRBV4-1	NA	TRBJ1-5	NA	CASSQMDSRNQPQHF	TGCGCCAGCAGCCAGATGGACAGCCGCAATCAGCCCCAGCATTTT
TRBV6-1	NA	TRBJ2-7	TRBD1	CASSWGRTGSYGQYF	TGTGCCAGCAGTTGGGGTCGGACAGGGTCCTACGGGCAGTACTTC
TRBV30	once	TRBJ1-3	NA	CAWSVGGNTIYF	TGTGCCTGGAGTGTGGGAGGAAACACCATATATTTT
TRBV20-1	few	TRBJ2-7	TRBD2	CSARGGGAPYDQYF	TGCAGTGCTAGGGGGGGAGGGGCCCCCTACGATCAGTACTTC
TRBV20-1	NA	TRBJ2-1	TRBD2	CSSISGTALNEQFF	TGCAGTTCTATAAGCGGGACGGCTCTCAATGAGCAGTTCTTC
TRBV7-6	many	TRBJ2-7	NA	CASSLGQERFYEQYF	TGTGCCAGCAGCTTAGGGCAGGAGAGGTTCTACGAGCAGTACTTC